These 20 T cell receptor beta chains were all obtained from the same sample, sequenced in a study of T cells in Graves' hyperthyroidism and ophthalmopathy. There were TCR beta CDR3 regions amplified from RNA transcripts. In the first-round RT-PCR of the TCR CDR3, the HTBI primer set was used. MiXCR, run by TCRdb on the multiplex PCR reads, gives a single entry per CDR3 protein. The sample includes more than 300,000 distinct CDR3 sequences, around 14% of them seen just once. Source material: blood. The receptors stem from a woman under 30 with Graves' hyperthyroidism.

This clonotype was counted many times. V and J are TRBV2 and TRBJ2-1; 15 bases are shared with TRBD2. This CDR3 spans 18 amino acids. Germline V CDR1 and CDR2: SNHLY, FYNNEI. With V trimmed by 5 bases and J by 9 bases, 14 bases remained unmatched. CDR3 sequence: CASSHGLAGGPAGGEQFF. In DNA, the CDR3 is TGTGCCAGCAGTCACGGACTAGCGGGAGGGCCGGCGGGGGGTGAGCAGTTCTTC.

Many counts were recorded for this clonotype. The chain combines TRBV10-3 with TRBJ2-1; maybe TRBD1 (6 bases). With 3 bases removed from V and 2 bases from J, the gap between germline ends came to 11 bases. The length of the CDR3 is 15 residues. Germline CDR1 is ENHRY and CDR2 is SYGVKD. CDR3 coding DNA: TGTGCCATCAGTGATCCGGGACAACCCTACAATGAGCAGTTCTTC. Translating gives CAISDPGQPYNEQFF.

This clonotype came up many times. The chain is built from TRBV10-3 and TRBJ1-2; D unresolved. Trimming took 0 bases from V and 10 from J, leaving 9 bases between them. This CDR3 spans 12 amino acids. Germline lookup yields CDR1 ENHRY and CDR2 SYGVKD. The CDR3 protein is CAISESMVDYTF. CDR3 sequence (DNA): TGTGCCATCAGTGAGTCGATGGTGGACTACACCTTC.

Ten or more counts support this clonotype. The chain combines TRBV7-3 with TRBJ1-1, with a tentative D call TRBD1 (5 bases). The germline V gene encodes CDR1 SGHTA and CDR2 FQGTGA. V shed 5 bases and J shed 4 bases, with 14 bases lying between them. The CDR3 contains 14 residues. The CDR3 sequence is CASSPGREPTEAFF. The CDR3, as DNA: TGTGCCAGCAGCCCGGGGCGTGAACCCACTGAAGCTTTCTTT. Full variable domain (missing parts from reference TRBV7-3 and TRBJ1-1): GAGVSQTPSNKVTEKGKYVELRCDPISGHTALYWYRQSLGQGPEFLIYFQGTGAADDSGLPNDRFFAVRPEGSVSTLKIQRTERGDSAVYLCASSPGREPTEAFFGQGTRLTVV.

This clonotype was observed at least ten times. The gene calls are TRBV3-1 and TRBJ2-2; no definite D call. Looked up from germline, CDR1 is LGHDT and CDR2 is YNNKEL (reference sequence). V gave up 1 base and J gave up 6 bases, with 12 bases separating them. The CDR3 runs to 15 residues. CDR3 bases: TGTGCCAGCAGCCAAGGCCCCCTCTCGCCCGGGGAGCTGTTTTTT. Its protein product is CASSQGPLSPGELFF.

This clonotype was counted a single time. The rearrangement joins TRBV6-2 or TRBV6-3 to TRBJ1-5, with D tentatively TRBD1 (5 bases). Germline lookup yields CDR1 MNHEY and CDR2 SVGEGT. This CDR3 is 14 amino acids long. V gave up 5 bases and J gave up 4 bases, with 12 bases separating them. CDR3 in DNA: TGTGCCAGCAGTGACGAAGGGGTAAATCAGCCCCAGCATTTT. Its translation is CASSDEGVNQPQHF.

The CDR3 loop reads CASTAPNTGELFF. In DNA form, the CDR3 reads TGTGCCAGCACCGCCCCGAACACCGGGGAGCTGTTTTTT. The V and J genes are TRBV11-2 and TRBJ2-2; D not certain. Germline loops: CDR1 SGHAT, CDR2 FQNNGV. The CDR3 loop spans 13 amino acids. The V and J ends lost 7 bases and 0 bases respectively, with 6 bases between them.

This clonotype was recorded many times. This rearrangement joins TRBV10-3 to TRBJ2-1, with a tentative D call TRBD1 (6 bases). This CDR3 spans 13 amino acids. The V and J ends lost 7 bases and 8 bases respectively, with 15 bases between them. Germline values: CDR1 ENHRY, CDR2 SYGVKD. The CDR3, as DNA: TGTGCCATCAAAATACAGGGAAATGATGAGCAGTTCTTC. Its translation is CAIKIQGNDEQFF.

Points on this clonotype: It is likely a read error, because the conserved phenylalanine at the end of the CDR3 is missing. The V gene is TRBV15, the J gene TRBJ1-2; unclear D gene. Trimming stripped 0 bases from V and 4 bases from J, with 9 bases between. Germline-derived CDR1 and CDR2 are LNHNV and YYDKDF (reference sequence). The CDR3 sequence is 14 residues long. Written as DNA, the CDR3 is TGTGCCACCAGCAGAGATCGAGGTGGCTATGGCTACACCCTC. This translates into CATSRDRGGYGYTL.

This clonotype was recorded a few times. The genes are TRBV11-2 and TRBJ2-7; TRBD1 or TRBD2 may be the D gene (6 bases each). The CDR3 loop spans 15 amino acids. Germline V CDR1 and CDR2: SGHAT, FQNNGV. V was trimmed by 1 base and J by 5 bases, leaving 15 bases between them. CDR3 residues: CASSLAGSRGDEQYF. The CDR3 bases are TGTGCCAGCAGCTTAGCAGGGTCTAGGGGGGACGAGCAGTACTTC.

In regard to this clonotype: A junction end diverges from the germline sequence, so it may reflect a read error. CDR3 in amino acids: CAGSKGDGTGELFF. CDR3 nucleotides: TGTGCCGGCAGCAAGGGGGATGGGACCGGGGAGCTGTTTTTT. The rearrangement links TRBV3-1 to TRBJ2-2, with D perhaps TRBD1 (6 bases). Germline CDR1 is LGHDT and CDR2 is YNNKEL (reference sequence). This CDR3 spans 14 amino acids.

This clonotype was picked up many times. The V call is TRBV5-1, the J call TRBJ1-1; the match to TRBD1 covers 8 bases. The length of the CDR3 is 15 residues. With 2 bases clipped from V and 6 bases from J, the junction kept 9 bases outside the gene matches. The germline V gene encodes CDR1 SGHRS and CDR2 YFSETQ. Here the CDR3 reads CASSLRQGFFSEAFF. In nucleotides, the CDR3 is TGCGCCAGCAGCTTAAGACAGGGGTTTTTCTCTGAAGCTTTCTTT.

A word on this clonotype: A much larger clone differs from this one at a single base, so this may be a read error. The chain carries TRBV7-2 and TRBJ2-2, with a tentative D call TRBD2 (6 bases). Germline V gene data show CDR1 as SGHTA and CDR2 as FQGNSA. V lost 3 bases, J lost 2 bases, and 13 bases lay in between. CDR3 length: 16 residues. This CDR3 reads CASSFFRRANTGELFF. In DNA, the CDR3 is TGTGCCAGCAGCTTCTTCAGGAGGGCCAACACCGGGGAGCTGTTTTTT.

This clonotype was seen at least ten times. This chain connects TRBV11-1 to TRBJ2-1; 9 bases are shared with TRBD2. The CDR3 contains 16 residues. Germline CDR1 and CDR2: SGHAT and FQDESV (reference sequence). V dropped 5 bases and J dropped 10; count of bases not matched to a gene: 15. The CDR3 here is CASSLTGLATGREQFF. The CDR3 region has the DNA TGTGCCAGCAGCCTAACGGGACTAGCAACGGGCAGGGAGCAGTTCTTC.

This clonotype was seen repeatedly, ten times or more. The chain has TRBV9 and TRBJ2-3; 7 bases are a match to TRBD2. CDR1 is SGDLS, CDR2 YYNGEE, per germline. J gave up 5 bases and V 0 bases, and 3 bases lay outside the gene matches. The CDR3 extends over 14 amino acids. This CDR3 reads CASSVAGLGDTQYF. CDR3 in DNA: TGTGCCAGCAGCGTAGCTGGACTAGGAGATACGCAGTATTTT.

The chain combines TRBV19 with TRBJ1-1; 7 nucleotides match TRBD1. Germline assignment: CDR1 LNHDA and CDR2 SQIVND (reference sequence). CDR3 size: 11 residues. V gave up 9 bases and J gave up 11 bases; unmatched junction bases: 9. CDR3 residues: CASRKGAGAFF. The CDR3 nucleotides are TGTGCCAGCAGAAAGGGGGCGGGGGCTTTCTTT.

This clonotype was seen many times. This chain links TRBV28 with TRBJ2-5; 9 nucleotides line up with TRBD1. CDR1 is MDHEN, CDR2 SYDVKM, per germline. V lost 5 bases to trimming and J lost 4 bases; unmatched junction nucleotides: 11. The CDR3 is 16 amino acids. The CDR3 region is CASSAVGTGRVETQYF. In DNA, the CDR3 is TGTGCCAGCAGTGCCGTGGGGACAGGGAGAGTAGAGACCCAGTACTTC.

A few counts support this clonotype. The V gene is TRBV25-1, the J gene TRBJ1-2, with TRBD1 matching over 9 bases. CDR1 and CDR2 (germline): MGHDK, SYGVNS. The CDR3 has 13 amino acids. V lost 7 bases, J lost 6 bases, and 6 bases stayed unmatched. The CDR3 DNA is TGTGCCAGCACCCTTGGGACAGGGAATGGCTACACCTTC. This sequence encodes CASTLGTGNGYTF.

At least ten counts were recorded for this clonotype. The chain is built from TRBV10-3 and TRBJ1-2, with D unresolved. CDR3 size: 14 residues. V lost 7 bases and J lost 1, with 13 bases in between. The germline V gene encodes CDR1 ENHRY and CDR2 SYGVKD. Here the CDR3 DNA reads TGTGCCATCACCCCAAACGGGAATAACTATGGCTACACCTTC. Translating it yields CAITPNGNNYGYTF.

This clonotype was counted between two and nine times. As DNA, the CDR3 is TGCGCCAGCAGCTCTTGGACTAGCGGTGACAATGAGCAGTTCTTC. Protein product: CASSSWTSGDNEQFF. This sequence joins TRBV5-1 and TRBJ2-1; 10 nucleotides line up with TRBD2. J gave up 5 bases and V 3 bases, and 5 bases lay outside the gene matches. This CDR3 is 15 amino acids long. Germline CDR1 is SGHRS and CDR2 is YFSETQ. The complete variable domain, with remaining parts taken from reference TRBV5-1 and TRBJ2-1, reads KAGVTQTPRYLIKTRGQQVTLSCSPISGHRSVSWYQQTPGQGLQFLFEYFSETQRNKGNFPGRFSGRQFSNSRSEMNVSTLELGDSALYLCASSSWTSGDNEQFFGPGTRLTVL.